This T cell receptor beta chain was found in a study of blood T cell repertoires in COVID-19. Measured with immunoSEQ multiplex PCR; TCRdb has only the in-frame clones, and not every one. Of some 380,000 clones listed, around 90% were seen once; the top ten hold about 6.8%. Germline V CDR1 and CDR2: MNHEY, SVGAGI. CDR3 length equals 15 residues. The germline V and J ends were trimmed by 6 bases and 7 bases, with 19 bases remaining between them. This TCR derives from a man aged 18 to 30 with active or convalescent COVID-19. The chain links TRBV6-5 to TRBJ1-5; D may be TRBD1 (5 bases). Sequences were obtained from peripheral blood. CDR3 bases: TGTGCCAGCAGGGGACCCGGGGGATCAAAACAGCCCCAGCATTTT. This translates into CASRGPGGSKQPQHF.